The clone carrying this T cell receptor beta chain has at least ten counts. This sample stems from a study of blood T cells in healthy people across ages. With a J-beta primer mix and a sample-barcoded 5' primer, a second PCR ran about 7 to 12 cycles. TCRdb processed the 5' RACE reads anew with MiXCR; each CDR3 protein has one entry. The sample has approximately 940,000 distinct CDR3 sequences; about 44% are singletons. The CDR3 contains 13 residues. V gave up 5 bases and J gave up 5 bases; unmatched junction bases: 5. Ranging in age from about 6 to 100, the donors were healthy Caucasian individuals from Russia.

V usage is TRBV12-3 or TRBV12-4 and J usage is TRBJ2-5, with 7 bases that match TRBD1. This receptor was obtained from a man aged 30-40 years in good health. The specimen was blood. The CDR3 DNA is TGTGCCAGCAGTCGACAGGGTTCGGAGACCCAGTACTTC. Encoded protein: CASSRQGSETQYF.